These 27 T cell receptor beta chains originate from one sample sequenced in a study of T-cell reconstitution after alpha-beta-depleted transplantation in children. Preparation of the TCRbeta library involved a method that used unique molecular identifiers. Using its own MiXCR run on the PCR reads, TCRdb lists one record per CDR3 protein. The sample includes about 610,000 distinct CDR3 sequences, roughly a tenth seen only once; the top ten take roughly 3.9%. The sample here was PBMCs from the stem cell graft donor, taken from the stem cell graft. These receptors all stem from a human donor who donated a stem cell graft to a child with acute myeloid leukemia.

The table lists this clonotype with a few counts. V usage is TRBV20-1 and J usage is TRBJ1-1; D perhaps matches TRBD1 (5 bases). Germline-derived CDR1 and CDR2 are DFQATT and SNEGSKA (reference sequence). CDR3 length: 15 amino acids. Trimming left V 1 base short and J 0 bases short, with 12 bases between. The CDR3 here is CSARVAGFLNTEAFF. Here the CDR3 DNA reads TGCAGTGCTAGAGTAGCAGGGTTTTTGAACACTGAAGCTTTCTTT.

This clonotype was counted at least ten times. This chain uses TRBV15 with TRBJ2-2, with 8 bases that match TRBD2. The CDR3 has 15 amino acids. Germline CDR1 is LNHNV and CDR2 is YYDKDF (reference sequence). The junction had 6 bases not matched to a gene; V was cut back by 2 bases and J by 7 bases. The DNA for the CDR3 is TGTGCCACCAGCAGAAGCGGGAGAACTTTCGGGGAGCTGTTTTTT. It is translated as CATSRSGRTFGELFF. Full variable domain (outside the CDR3, taken from reference TRBV15 and TRBJ2-2): DAMVIQNPRYQVTQFGKPVTLSCSQTLNHNVMYWYQQKSSQAPKLLFHYYDKDFNNEADTPDNFQSRRPNTSFCFLDIRSPGLGDTAMYLCATSRSGRTFGELFFGEGSRLTVL.

This clonotype occurred many times. The chain has TRBV6-2 or TRBV6-3 and TRBJ1-2; D is unresolved. Trimming removed 3 bases from V and 5 bases from J, with 13 bases in between. The CDR3 has 14 residues. Per germline, CDR1 MNHEY and CDR2 SVGEGT. The CDR3 loop is CASSYIGREYGYTF. As DNA, the CDR3 is TGTGCCAGCAGTTATATCGGGCGAGAATATGGCTACACCTTC.

This clonotype was recorded a few times. DNA for the CDR3: TGCAGTGCTAGACGACTAGGGGAAGCTGGTTACGAGCAGTACTTC. Its translation is CSARRLGEAGYEQYF. The rearrangement uses TRBV20-1 and TRBJ2-7; D might be TRBD2 (6 bases). This CDR3 comprises 15 residues. Germline V gene data show CDR1 as DFQATT and CDR2 as SNEGSKA (reference sequence). The germline V and J ends were trimmed by 2 bases and 4 bases, with 18 bases remaining between them.

This clonotype was observed once. This rearrangement joins TRBV7-9 to TRBJ1-5; D not resolved. V lost 4 bases and J 3 bases, leaving 13 bases between the germline ends. Germline assignment: CDR1 SEHNR and CDR2 FQNEAQ (reference sequence). The CDR3 runs to 15 residues. In nucleotides, the CDR3 is TGTGCCAGCAGCTCAGAGGCGGAGTACAATCAGCCCCAGCATTTT. It encodes CASSSEAEYNQPQHF.

The V gene is TRBV2, the J gene TRBJ2-3; D could derive from TRBD1 or TRBD2 (6 bases each). The CDR3 covers 16 residues. Trimming cost V 2 bases and J 3 bases, with 15 bases left between them. CDR1 is SNHLY, CDR2 FYNNEI, per germline. This CDR3 is CASSELGGVKTDTQYF. The CDR3 DNA reads TGTGCCAGCAGTGAATTGGGGGGCGTGAAGACAGATACGCAGTATTTT. Complete variable domain (other parts from reference TRBV2 and TRBJ2-3): EPEVTQTPSHQVTQMGQEVILRCVPISNHLYFYWYRQILGQKVEFLVSFYNNEISEKSEIFDDQFSVERPDGSNFTLKIRSTKLEDSAMYFCASSELGGVKTDTQYFGPGTRLTVL.

This clonotype was observed at least ten times. The chain is built from TRBV9 and TRBJ1-5, with 7 bases fitting TRBD1. The V segment lost 2 bases and the J segment 6 bases; nucleotides outside the gene matches: 5. The CDR3 spans 14 residues. CDR1 SGDLS and CDR2 YYNGEE come from the germline V gene. The CDR3 reads CASSVQGEAQPQHF. The CDR3 coding sequence is TGTGCCAGCAGCGTCCAGGGGGAGGCTCAGCCCCAGCATTTT. Full variable domain (missing parts from reference TRBV9 and TRBJ1-5): DSGVTQTPKHLITATGQRVTLRCSPRSGDLSVYWYQQSLDQGLQFLIQYYNGEERAKGNILERFSAQQFPDLHSELNLSSLELGDSALYFCASSVQGEAQPQHFGDGTRLSIL.

V and J are TRBV7-2 and TRBJ2-3; TRBD2 agrees at 16 bases. In germline, CDR1 is SGHTA, CDR2 FQGNSA. The CDR3 runs 19 residues. The trim removed 2 bases at V and 0 bases at J, leaving 5 bases unmatched. The CDR3 loop is CASSLSGLAGGLSTDTQYF. CDR3 DNA: TGTGCCAGCAGCTTATCGGGACTAGCGGGAGGGCTTAGCACAGATACGCAGTATTTT.

This clonotype was detected ten times or more. This rearrangement joins TRBV3-1 to TRBJ2-7, with 8 bases identical to TRBD1. With 8 bases clipped from V and 2 bases from J, the junction kept 2 bases outside the gene matches. CDR3 length: 12 residues. Germline CDR1 is LGHDT and CDR2 is YNNKEL (reference sequence). The DNA of the CDR3 is TGTGCCAGCGAGGACAGGGCCTACGAGCAGTACTTC. Residues: CASEDRAYEQYF.

This clonotype appeared many times. The rearrangement joins TRBV13 to TRBJ1-6; 8 positions match TRBD1. Germline CDR1 is PRHDT and CDR2 is FYEKMQ (reference sequence). The CDR3 runs to 17 residues. V was pared by 2 bases and J by 7 bases, with 10 bases of the junction left unmatched. For the CDR3, the DNA is TGTGCCAGCAGCTTATCAGGGGGCGGTTCTGGGAATTCACCCCTCCACTTT. Amino acid sequence: CASSLSGGGSGNSPLHF. Together with reference TRBV13 and TRBJ1-6, the CDR3 gives the full variable domain: AAGVIQSPRHLIKEKRETATLKCYPIPRHDTVYWYQQGPGQDPQFLISFYEKMQSDKGSIPDRFSAQQFSDYHSELNMSSLELGDSALYFCASSLSGGGSGNSPLHFGNGTRLTVT.

The J gene is TRBJ2-7, the V gene TRBV28; D gene unclear. Germline V lookup: CDR1 MDHEN, CDR2 SYDVKM. V lost 4 bases and J lost 4, with 14 bases in between. The CDR3 runs to 14 residues. CDR3 bases: TGTGCCAGCAGTTGGGCGGCCCGAAATTACGAGCAGTACTTC. It translates to CASSWAARNYEQYF.

The rearrangement links TRBV9 to TRBJ2-5; tentatively, D is TRBD2 (6 bases). CDR3 length: 15 amino acids. Looked up from germline, CDR1 is SGDLS and CDR2 is YYNGEE. V gave up 4 bases and J gave up 2 bases, with 15 bases separating them. CDR3 DNA sequence: TGTGCCAGCAGCACCTGGGGGGAATCACAAGAGACCCAGTACTTC. This encodes CASSTWGESQETQYF.

This clonotype showed up many times. The chain couples TRBV20-1 to TRBJ1-1; tentatively, D is TRBD1 (6 bases). The V gene's germline CDR1 is DFQATT and CDR2 SNEGSKA (reference sequence). This CDR3 contains 14 residues. Between the trimmed V and J ends, which lost 0 bases and 8 bases, there was a span of 16 bases. The CDR3 loop reads CSARDGRVQGEAFF. CDR3 sequence (DNA): TGCAGTGCTAGAGATGGGAGAGTACAGGGCGAAGCTTTCTTT.

The chain has TRBV5-1 and TRBJ2-7, with 7 bases identical to TRBD2. This CDR3 spans 15 amino acids. With 0 bases clipped from V and 3 bases from J, the junction kept 6 bases outside the gene matches. Germline CDR1 is SGHRS and CDR2 is YFSETQ. The CDR3 bases are TGCGCCAGCAGCTTGGACGGGGCGGGGGTCTACGAGCAGTACTTC. Translating it yields CASSLDGAGVYEQYF.

In its sample, this clonotype was seen a few times. This chain links TRBV24-1 with TRBJ1-1, with TRBD1 matching 8 bases. J lost 4 bases, V lost 4 bases, and 7 bases had no gene match. CDR3 size: 15 residues. The germline V gene encodes CDR1 KGHDR and CDR2 SFDVKD. CDR3 DNA: TGTGCCACCAGTGACTCGACAGGGGTGGGCACTGAAGCTTTCTTT. It translates to CATSDSTGVGTEAFF.

This clonotype was seen ten or more times. This chain links TRBV6-5 with TRBJ2-1; D is unresolved. Trimming cost V 6 bases and J 6 bases, with 6 bases left between them. Germline-derived CDR1 and CDR2 are MNHEY and SVGAGI. The CDR3 runs 11 residues. The CDR3 sequence is CASRDFNEQFF. The DNA for the CDR3 is TGTGCCAGCAGAGACTTCAATGAGCAGTTCTTC.

This clonotype was seen repeatedly, ten times or more. The chain joins TRBV7-2 to TRBJ2-3; D might be TRBD2 (6 bases). The CDR3 consists of 15 residues. The germline V gene encodes CDR1 SGHTA and CDR2 FQGNSA. Trimming removed 5 bases at V and 5 bases at J, with 17 bases between. The CDR3 region is CASSNLASVGDTQYF. The CDR3 nucleotides read TGTGCCAGCAGCAACCTAGCGTCAGTGGGAGATACGCAGTATTTT.

This clonotype was found many times. This chain links TRBV27 with TRBJ2-5, with 7 bases matching TRBD2. J gave up 4 bases and V 3 bases, and 17 bases lay outside the gene matches. The CDR3 spans 18 residues. The germline CDR1 and CDR2 sequences are MNHEY and SMNVEV (reference sequence). CDR3 sequence reads: CASSLAGLGGGPGETQYF. In nucleotides, the CDR3 is TGTGCCAGCAGTTTGGCGGGGCTCGGGGGAGGGCCGGGAGAGACCCAGTACTTC.

The chain combines TRBV7-9 with TRBJ1-2; D remains ambiguous. Looked up from germline, CDR1 is SEHNR and CDR2 is FQNEAQ (reference sequence). Trimming shortened V by 5 bases and J by 2 bases, and 12 bases separated the two germline ends. This CDR3 region has 14 residues. The CDR3 DNA sequence: TGTGCCAGCAGCGTGGTTGAGGTCAACTATGGCTACACCTTC. Its translation: CASSVVEVNYGYTF.

The V call is TRBV4-2, the J call TRBJ2-1, with D possibly TRBD2 on 5 matching bases. Trimming cost V 3 bases and J 8 bases, with 14 bases left between them. CDR3 length: 14 residues. Germline CDR1 reads LGHNA; CDR2 reads YNFKEQ. The CDR3: CASSQDPGKHEQFF. For the CDR3, the DNA is TGTGCCAGCAGCCAGGACCCGGGGAAGCATGAGCAGTTCTTC.

V gene TRBV7-2 combines with J gene TRBJ1-5; 9 nucleotides line up with TRBD1. The CDR3 extends over 17 amino acids. From germline, CDR1 is SGHTA and CDR2 FQGNSA. With V trimmed by 4 bases and J by 5 bases, 12 bases remained unmatched. The CDR3: CASSWVGTGITHQPQHF. The CDR3 bases are TGTGCCAGCAGCTGGGTCGGGACAGGGATAACCCATCAGCCCCAGCATTTT.

This clonotype was seen a single time. The chain links TRBV3-1 to TRBJ2-1; TRBD1 matches at 7 bases. Germline V gene sequence: CDR1 LGHDT, CDR2 YNNKEL (reference sequence). This CDR3 comprises 14 residues. With 1 base clipped from V and 7 bases from J, the junction kept 4 bases outside the gene matches. The chain's CDR3 is CASSQVPGGNEQFF. Here the CDR3 DNA reads TGTGCCAGCAGCCAAGTTCCAGGGGGAAATGAGCAGTTCTTC.

On this clonotype: Because it lacks the conserved phenylalanine or tryptophan at the end, this CDR3 is likely a read error. The genes are TRBV5-1 and TRBJ2-1, with TRBD1 as a possible D gene (5 bases). This CDR3 is 15 amino acids long. V was pared by 4 bases and J by 5 bases, with 16 bases between. Germline CDR1 SGHRS, CDR2 YFSETQ. The CDR3 DNA reads TGCGCCAGCAGCCCGGAACCCCGACAGAACAATGAGCAGTTCTTG. Protein sequence: CASSPEPRQNNEQFL.

This clonotype was counted ten times or more. This chain links TRBV7-8 with TRBJ2-1, with 8 nucleotides matching TRBD2. CDR3 length: 12 residues. The ends lost 4 bases at V and 8 bases at J; junction bases unmatched: 1. Germline lookup yields CDR1 SGHVS and CDR2 FQNEAQ. CDR3 amino acids: CASSSLADEQFF. CDR3 bases: TGTGCCAGCAGCTCACTAGCGGATGAGCAGTTCTTC.

As regards this clonotype: A read error may account for a junction end that differs from germline. The J gene is TRBJ2-1, the V gene TRBV12-3 or TRBV12-4, with TRBD2 matching 14 bases. CDR3 length equals 17 residues. The CDR3 nucleotides read TGTTCCAGCAGTTTAGCGGGACTAGCGGGAGCCAACAATGAGCAGTTCTTC. Translated, it gives CSSSLAGLAGANNEQFF.

This clonotype was detected many times. V gene TRBV25-1 combines with J gene TRBJ1-5, with D uncertain. CDR3 length: 15 amino acids. Germline assignment: CDR1 MGHDK and CDR2 SYGVNS. The V gene lost 2 bases and the J gene lost 5 bases, with 13 bases spanning the gap. CDR3 in DNA: TGTGCCAGCAGTGAACCGGGCAGAGGTTATCAGCCCCAGCATTTT. Residues: CASSEPGRGYQPQHF.

The chain joins TRBV29-1 to TRBJ2-1; TRBD2 aligns across 7 bases. Germline CDR1 and CDR2: SQVTM and ANQGSEA. This CDR3 is 12 amino acids long. V lost 6 bases and J lost 7; bases outside the gene matches: 6. Written as DNA, the CDR3 is TGCAGCGTCGTGGACGGGGGGAATGAGCAGTTCTTC. Encoded protein: CSVVDGGNEQFF.